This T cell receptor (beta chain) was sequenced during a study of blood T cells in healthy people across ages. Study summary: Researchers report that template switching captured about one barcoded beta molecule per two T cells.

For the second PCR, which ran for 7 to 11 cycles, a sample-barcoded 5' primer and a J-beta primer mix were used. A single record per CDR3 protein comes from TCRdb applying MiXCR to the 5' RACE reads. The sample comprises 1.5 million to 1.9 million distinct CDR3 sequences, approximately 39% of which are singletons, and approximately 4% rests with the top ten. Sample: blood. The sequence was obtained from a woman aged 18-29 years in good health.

CDR3 nucleotides: TGTGCCAGCAGCCCTACTGCGGGAGGAACCTACAATGAGCAGTACTTC. It translates to CASSPTAGGTYNEQYF. The V call is TRBV7-9, the J call TRBJ2-7, with 8 bases identical to TRBD2. CDR1 is SEHNR and CDR2 is FQNEAQ in the germline V gene (reference sequence). The V and J ends lost 5 bases and 7 bases, in that order; junction bases with no gene match: 16. The CDR3 totals 16 residues.